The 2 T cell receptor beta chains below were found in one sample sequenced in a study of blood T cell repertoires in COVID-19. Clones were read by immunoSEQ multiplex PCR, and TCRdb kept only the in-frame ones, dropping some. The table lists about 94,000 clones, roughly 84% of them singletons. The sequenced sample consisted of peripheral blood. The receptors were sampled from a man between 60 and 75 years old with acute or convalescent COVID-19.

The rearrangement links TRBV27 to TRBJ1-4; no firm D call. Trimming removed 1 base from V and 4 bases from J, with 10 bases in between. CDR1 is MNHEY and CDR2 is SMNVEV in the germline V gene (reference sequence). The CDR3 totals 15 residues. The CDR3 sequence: CASSLFPRSNEKLFF. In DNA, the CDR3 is TGTGCCAGCAGTTTATTCCCCCGGAGTAATGAAAAACTGTTTTTT.

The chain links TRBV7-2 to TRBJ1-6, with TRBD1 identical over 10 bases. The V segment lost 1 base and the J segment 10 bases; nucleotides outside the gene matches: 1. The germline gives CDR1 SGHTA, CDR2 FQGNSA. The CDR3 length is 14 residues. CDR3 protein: CASSLGTGGSPLHF. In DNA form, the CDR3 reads TGTGCCAGCAGCTTAGGGACAGGGGGGTCACCCCTCCACTTT.